The 29 T cell receptor beta chains below were found in one sample sequenced in a study of post-analysis software for immune sequencing data. Antigen specificity for these receptors is unknown. Study observations and caveats: TRBV5-6, TRBV5-1 and TRBV20-1 were among four or five TRBV segments more frequent in patients than controls.

Every TCR beta cDNA library bore unique molecular identifiers. MiXCR, applied by TCRdb to the PCR reads, yields one record per CDR3 protein. The top ten hold roughly an eighth of the sample, which has around 440,000 distinct CDR3 sequences, roughly 45% seen once. The sample comprised blood. The receptors originated from a girl aged 5-17 years with multiple sclerosis.

The chain couples TRBV24-1 to TRBJ1-2; possible D gene TRBD1, 6 bases. CDR1 KGHDR and CDR2 SFDVKD come from the germline V gene. Trimming removed 3 bases at V and 2 bases at J, with 12 bases between. The CDR3 runs to 15 residues. CDR3 nucleotides: TGTGCCACCAGTGATCCCGGGACACCAAACTATGGCTACACCTTC. Amino acids: CATSDPGTPNYGYTF.

The chain is built from TRBV6-5 and TRBJ1-2, with D perhaps TRBD1 (5 bases). Germline V CDR1 and CDR2: MNHEY, SVGAGI. CDR3 length: 15 residues. V dropped 2 bases and J dropped 4 bases, with 14 bases sitting between them. The CDR3, as DNA: TGTGCCAGCAGTTACAGTACGGGGACGGGCTATGGCTACACCTTC. Translated: CASSYSTGTGYGYTF.

The chain recombines TRBV4-1 with TRBJ2-7; TRBD2 is a possible D gene (6 bases). The CDR3 contains 16 residues. Per the germline V gene, CDR1 is MGHRA and CDR2 is YSYEKL. V lost 4 bases, J lost 2 bases, and 18 bases lay in between. In DNA, the CDR3 is TGCGCCAGCAGCCCCCGGGACTTGTCAACCGCCTACGAGCAGTACTTC. It yields the protein CASSPRDLSTAYEQYF.

The chain employs TRBV20-1 and TRBJ1-6; unclear D gene. The CDR3 is made up of 16 amino acids. CDR1 is DFQATT and CDR2 is SNEGSKA in the germline V gene (reference sequence). Trimming removed 0 bases from V and 1 base from J, with 10 bases in between. The CDR3 region has the DNA TGCAGTGCTAGAGATGTATCGATGTCCTATAATTCACCCCTCCACTTT. It encodes CSARDVSMSYNSPLHF.

V and J are TRBV9 and TRBJ2-7, with D possibly being TRBD2 (5 bases). With 0 bases removed from V and 2 bases from J, the gap between germline ends came to 9 bases. This CDR3 is built from 14 residues. CDR1 is SGDLS, CDR2 YYNGEE, per germline. The CDR3 DNA sequence: TGTGCCAGCAGCGTAGGTAGCGACACCTACGAGCAGTACTTC. Translation: CASSVGSDTYEQYF.

The chain employs TRBV7-3 and TRBJ1-4; D not resolved. CDR3 length: 13 amino acids. V was clipped by 10 bases and J by 2 bases, with 11 bases between them. Germline lookup yields CDR1 SGHTA and CDR2 FQGTGA. CDR3 nucleotide sequence: TGTGCCATGGCCGGGTCCACTAATGAAAAACTGTTTTTT. It codes for CAMAGSTNEKLFF. Drawing the rest from reference TRBV7-3 and TRBJ1-4, the complete variable domain is GAGVSQTPSNKVTEKGKYVELRCDPISGHTALYWYRQSLGQGPEFLIYFQGTGAADDSGLPNDRFFAVRPEGSVSTLKIQRTERGDSAVYLCAMAGSTNEKLFFGSGTQLSVL.

At least ten counts were recorded for this clonotype. The V gene is TRBV20-1, the J gene TRBJ2-5, with 7 bases identical to TRBD1. Looked up from germline, CDR1 is DFQATT and CDR2 is SNEGSKA (reference sequence). J was trimmed by 2 bases and V by 6 bases; bases with no gene match: 6. The CDR3 is 13 amino acids. The CDR3 coding sequence is TGCAGTGCCTCCGGGACAGCACAAGAGACCCAGTACTTC. Protein sequence: CSASGTAQETQYF.

This clonotype was recorded once. The chain uses TRBV7-2 and TRBJ2-1; D unresolved. Germline assignment: CDR1 SGHTA and CDR2 FQGNSA. V lost 6 bases to trimming and J lost 6 bases, with 9 bases between them. The CDR3 is 12 residues long. The CDR3 region is CASRISVNEQFF. The CDR3 bases are TGTGCCAGCAGGATATCGGTCAATGAGCAGTTCTTC. Combining the CDR3 with reference TRBV7-2 and TRBJ2-1 gives the whole variable domain GAGVSQSPSNKVTEKGKDVELRCDPISGHTALYWYRQSLGQGLEFLIYFQGNSAPDKSGLPSDRFSAERTGGSVSTLTIQRTQQEDSAVYLCASRISVNEQFFGPGTRLTVL.

The rearrangement joins TRBV18 to TRBJ1-1; D not certain. The ends were cut back, 2 bases at V and 1 base at J, with 11 bases in the middle. Germline CDR1 is KGHSH and CDR2 is LQKENI. The CDR3 extends over 15 amino acids. The CDR3 coding sequence is TGTGCCAGCTCACCATTCGCACAGCAGAACACTGAAGCTTTCTTT. The encoded protein is CASSPFAQQNTEAFF.

This clonotype came up a few times. The genes are TRBV9 and TRBJ2-7; 9 bases agree with TRBD1. This CDR3 spans 15 amino acids. Germline V lookup: CDR1 SGDLS, CDR2 YYNGEE. V lost 5 bases to trimming and J lost 4 bases; unmatched junction nucleotides: 10. The CDR3 region has the DNA TGTGCCAGCAGTGATGGACAGGGGACAAAATACGAGCAGTACTTC. This translates into CASSDGQGTKYEQYF.

This clonotype was detected once. This chain links TRBV5-1 with TRBJ2-7; no definite D call. The CDR3 sequence is 14 residues long. Germline V gene sequence: CDR1 SGHRS, CDR2 YFSETQ. Between the trimmed V and J ends, which lost 1 base and 0 bases, there was a span of 8 bases. Here the CDR3 reads CASSLLSNSYEQYF. In DNA, the CDR3 is TGCGCCAGCAGCTTGCTATCTAACTCCTACGAGCAGTACTTC.

The chain recombines TRBV4-1 with TRBJ2-1; D is unresolved. Germline V gene data show CDR1 as MGHRA and CDR2 as YSYEKL. The CDR3 runs to 15 residues. The V end lost 1 base, the J end lost 0 bases, and 7 bases lay between the germline ends. CDR3 sequence: CASSQALSSYNEQFF. DNA of the CDR3: TGCGCCAGCAGCCAAGCACTGAGCTCCTACAATGAGCAGTTCTTC.

This clonotype was found a few times. V gene TRBV29-1 combines with J gene TRBJ2-3, with TRBD1 as a possible D gene (7 bases). The CDR3 spans 14 residues. Germline V lookup: CDR1 SQVTM, CDR2 ANQGSEA. V lost 6 bases and J 3 bases, leaving 16 bases between the germline ends. The CDR3 protein is CSVGGAGGTDTQYF. The CDR3 DNA is TGCAGCGTCGGGGGCGCAGGGGGGACAGATACGCAGTATTTT.

The chain links TRBV7-9 to TRBJ2-5; either TRBD1 or TRBD2 may supply D (6 bases each). There are 15 residues in the CDR3. V was clipped by 1 base and J by 1 base, with 10 bases between them. The germline V gene has CDR1 SEHNR and CDR2 FQNEAQ (reference sequence). The CDR3 here is CASSLVSGAQETQYF. In DNA, the CDR3 is TGTGCCAGCAGCTTAGTCTCGGGGGCCCAAGAGACCCAGTACTTC. The complete variable domain, with remaining parts taken from reference TRBV7-9 and TRBJ2-5, reads DTGVSQNPRHKITKRGQNVTFRCDPISEHNRLYWYRQTLGQGPEFLTYFQNEAQLEKSRLLSDRFSAERPKGSFSTLEIQRTEQGDSAMYLCASSLVSGAQETQYFGPGTRLLVL.

This clonotype was counted a few times. The rearrangement uses TRBV7-3 and TRBJ2-7, with D uncertain. The germline V gene has CDR1 SGHTA and CDR2 FQGTGA. CDR3 length: 13 residues. V was pared by 5 bases and J by 7 bases, with 15 bases between. CDR3 sequence: CASSLRDGGEQYF. The CDR3 coding sequence is TGTGCCAGCAGCCTGCGCGACGGTGGAGAGCAGTACTTC.

The J gene is TRBJ2-7, the V gene TRBV20-1, with D tentatively TRBD1 or TRBD2 (5 bases each). Germline CDR1 reads DFQATT; CDR2 reads SNEGSKA (reference sequence). V lost 4 bases, J lost 0 bases, and 13 bases lay in between. The CDR3 extends over 14 amino acids. The CDR3: CSAIGPRGSYEQYF. The DNA of the CDR3 is TGCAGTGCTATTGGCCCGAGGGGCTCCTACGAGCAGTACTTC.

This clonotype has only a few counts. One end of the junction is discordant with germline, which a read error may explain. The chain recombines TRBV3-1 with TRBJ1-5, with D tentatively TRBD1 (5 bases). This CDR3 region has 15 residues. The germline gives CDR1 LGHDT, CDR2 YNNKEL (reference sequence). In DNA form, the CDR3 reads TGTGTCAGCAGCCAAGATTATGGGGGGGGACAGCCCCAGCATTTT. Translating gives CVSSQDYGGGQPQHF.

The chain carries TRBV5-1 and TRBJ2-1; 9 positions match TRBD1. The length of the CDR3 is 15 residues. V was pared by 2 bases and J by 6 bases, with 6 bases of the junction left unmatched. In germline, CDR1 is SGHRS, CDR2 YFSETQ. The CDR3 reads CASSFSDRGSNEQFF. CDR3 coding DNA: TGCGCCAGCAGCTTTTCGGACAGGGGATCCAATGAGCAGTTCTTC.

A note on this clonotype: The junction and the germline gene differ at one end; a read error may be behind it. The chain links TRBV29-1 to TRBJ2-6, with TRBD1 matching over 11 bases. Germline CDR1 and CDR2: SQVTM and ANQGSEA. There are 16 residues in the CDR3. As DNA, the CDR3 is TGCAGCGTTGCAGGACAGGGGGCTTCTGGGGCCAACGTCCCGACTTTC. As protein: CSVAGQGASGANVPTF.

The sample holds a few counts of this clonotype. J is TRBJ2-1 and V is TRBV27; D is unresolved. V was clipped by 6 bases and J by 11 bases, with 14 bases between them. This CDR3 comprises 12 residues. The germline V gene encodes CDR1 MNHEY and CDR2 SMNVEV (reference sequence). CDR3 sequence reads: CASSSNLMKQFF. The DNA for the CDR3 is TGTGCCAGCAGCTCCAACCTAATGAAGCAGTTCTTC.

This clonotype showed up just a few times. This CDR3 reads CATSDRLTRDEQFF. The CDR3 nucleotides are TGTGCCACCAGTGACCGATTGACTAGAGATGAGCAGTTCTTC. V and J are TRBV24-1 and TRBJ2-1, with D maybe TRBD2 (6 bases). Germline V gene lookup returns CDR1 KGHDR and CDR2 SFDVKD. With 4 bases removed from V and 8 bases from J, the gap between germline ends came to 14 bases. CDR3 length: 14 amino acids.

The rearrangement uses TRBV27 and TRBJ2-7; 10 nucleotides line up with TRBD2. V was clipped by 5 bases and J by 7 bases; unmatched bases: 17. The CDR3 spans 17 residues. Germline values: CDR1 MNHEY, CDR2 SMNVEV (reference sequence). The DNA for the CDR3 is TGTGCCAGCAGTCCCCTGAGCGGGAGGGCCGGTAAGGATGAGCAGTACTTC. Translation: CASSPLSGRAGKDEQYF.

This sequence joins TRBV7-9 and TRBJ1-1; D may be TRBD1 (6 bases). This CDR3 region has 14 residues. The germline gives CDR1 SEHNR, CDR2 FQNEAQ (reference sequence). V shed 5 bases and J shed 7 bases, with 17 bases lying between them. This CDR3 is CASSVSGGAFEAFF. CDR3 DNA sequence: TGTGCCAGCAGCGTGAGTGGGGGCGCGTTTGAAGCTTTCTTT.

V usage is TRBV6-5 and J usage is TRBJ2-7; possibly TRBD1 for D (6 bases). Germline V gene lookup returns CDR1 MNHEY and CDR2 SVGAGI. V dropped 0 bases and J dropped 0 bases, with 18 bases sitting between them. The CDR3 loop spans 18 amino acids. The CDR3 loop reads CASSYSSRGRTLSYEQYF. The CDR3 bases are TGTGCCAGCAGTTACTCGAGCAGGGGCCGGACCCTCTCCTACGAGCAGTACTTC.

This clonotype was seen a single time. Because it lacks the conserved phenylalanine or tryptophan at the end, this CDR3 is likely a read error. The V and J genes are TRBV12-3 or TRBV12-4 and TRBJ2-5; 7 bases map to TRBD2. The CDR3 covers 14 residues. The chain's CDR3 is CAGRQASGVETQYL. CDR3 bases: TGTGCCGGCAGGCAGGCTAGCGGTGTTGAGACCCAGTACCTC.

A note on this clonotype: This sequence may be a read error, since a much larger clone differs from it by one base. This chain connects TRBV7-3 to TRBJ2-3; weak D call: TRBD2 (5 bases). The CDR3 is made up of 13 amino acids. CDR1 and CDR2 from the germline V gene are SGHTA and FQGTGA. CDR3 loop: CVSSLTIPDTQYF. CDR3 in DNA: TGTGTCAGCAGCTTGACTATTCCAGATACGCAGTATTTT.

The chain uses TRBV28 and TRBJ2-7, with D possibly TRBD1 on 5 matching bases. CDR1 MDHEN and CDR2 SYDVKM come from the germline V gene. This CDR3 is built from 15 residues. The V end lost 4 bases, the J end lost 1 base, and 14 bases lay between the germline ends. DNA for the CDR3: TGTGCCAGCAGTTCCTACGAGAAGGGGTCCTACGAGCAGTACTTC. Amino acid sequence: CASSSYEKGSYEQYF.

This clonotype has a handful of counts. The rearrangement links TRBV6-1 to TRBJ2-7; 10 nucleotides match TRBD2. CDR1 is MNHNS, CDR2 SASEGT, per germline. This CDR3 contains 14 residues. The ends lost 4 bases at V and 2 bases at J; junction bases unmatched: 2. CDR3: CASSGGLAPYEQYF. The CDR3 DNA reads TGTGCCAGCAGTGGGGGACTAGCGCCCTACGAGCAGTACTTC.

The chain combines TRBV7-2 with TRBJ2-7; D gene unclear. The V gene's germline CDR1 is SGHTA and CDR2 FQGNSA. This CDR3 region has 14 residues. Trimming pared 1 base from V and 1 base from J, leaving 8 bases between. The CDR3 reads CASSLEGRSYEQYF. As DNA, the CDR3 is TGTGCCAGCAGCTTAGAGGGCCGATCCTACGAGCAGTACTTC.